The clone carrying this T cell receptor beta chain showed up many times. The data belong to a study of glioma-infiltrating T cells. V gave up 1 base and J gave up 4 bases, with 10 bases separating them. The CDR3 sequence is 13 residues long. From germline, CDR1 is SQVTM and CDR2 ANQGSEA. Amplification of TCR alpha and beta CDR3 regions from RNA used iRepertoire nested multiplex PCR. MiXCR, run by TCRdb on the multiplex PCR reads, gives a single entry per CDR3 protein. The sample shows about 110,000 distinct CDR3 sequences, 25% to 30% of them seen only once. The sequence derives from a human donor with low-grade glioma or glioblastoma, undergoing nonglioma brain surgery, or in good health (not recorded which). The J gene is TRBJ1-2, the V gene TRBV29-1, with D unclear. Sequenced input: glioma tissue, nonneoplastic brain tissue, or PBMCs (not recorded which). CDR3 in amino acids: CSVEGGRSYGYTF. The DNA of the CDR3 is TGCAGCGTTGAAGGTGGAAGGAGCTATGGCTACACCTTC.